This TCR beta chain came from a study of cytomegalovirus exposure and HLA in healthy donors. Overall study context: Falling in the Caucasian-associated ancestry cluster were 80% to 85% of 350 to 400 genotyped donors. Overall study findings and caveats: It was reported that the classifier diagnosed cytomegalovirus status with high specificity and sensitivity in both the original and validation cohorts.

This clone showed up just a few times. Its antigen is currently unknown. Each donor's status was that of a healthy bone marrow donor. Not recorded for this donor was the CMV serostatus. The PCR was carried out with 60 Vbeta primers and 13 Jbeta primers. Repertoires were generated with immunoSEQ multiplex PCR, while TCRdb's copy carries only in-frame clones and drops some. The sample yields 90,000 to 150,000 clones, approximately 80% seen once. Trimming took 1 base from V and 2 from J, leaving 6 bases between them. The germline V gene has CDR1 SGHVS and CDR2 FQNEAQ. The CDR3 covers 14 residues. The TCR was taken from a human donor in good health. J is TRBJ2-1 and V is TRBV7-8; D not resolved. Sequencing used PBMCs. Written as DNA, the CDR3 is TGTGCCAGCAGCTTAGGAGAGGCCTACAATGAGCAGTTCTTC. Translating it yields CASSLGEAYNEQFF.